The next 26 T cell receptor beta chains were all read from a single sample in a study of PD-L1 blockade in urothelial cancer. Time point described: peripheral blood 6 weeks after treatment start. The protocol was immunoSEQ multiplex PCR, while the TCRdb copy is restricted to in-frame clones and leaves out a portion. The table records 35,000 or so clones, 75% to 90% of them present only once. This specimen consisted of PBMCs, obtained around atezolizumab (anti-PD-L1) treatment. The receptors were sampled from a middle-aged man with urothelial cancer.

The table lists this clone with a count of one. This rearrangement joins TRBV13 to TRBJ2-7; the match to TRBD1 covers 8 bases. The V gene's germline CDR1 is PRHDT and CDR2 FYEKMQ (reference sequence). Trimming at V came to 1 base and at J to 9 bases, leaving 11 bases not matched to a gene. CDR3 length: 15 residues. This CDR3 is CASSLVGGQGEGQYF. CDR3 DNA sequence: TGTGCCAGCAGCTTAGTAGGCGGACAGGGTGAAGGGCAGTACTTC. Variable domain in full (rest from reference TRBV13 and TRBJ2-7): AAGVIQSPRHLIKEKRETATLKCYPIPRHDTVYWYQQGPGQDPQFLISFYEKMQSDKGSIPDRFSAQQFSDYHSELNMSSLELGDSALYFCASSLVGGQGEGQYFGPGTRLTVT.

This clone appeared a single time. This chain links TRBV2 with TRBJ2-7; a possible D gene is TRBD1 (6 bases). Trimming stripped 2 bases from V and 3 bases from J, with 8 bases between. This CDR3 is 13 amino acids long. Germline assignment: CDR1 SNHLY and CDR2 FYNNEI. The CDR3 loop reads CASSERDIYEQYF. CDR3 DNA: TGTGCCAGCAGTGAACGGGACATCTACGAGCAGTACTTC.

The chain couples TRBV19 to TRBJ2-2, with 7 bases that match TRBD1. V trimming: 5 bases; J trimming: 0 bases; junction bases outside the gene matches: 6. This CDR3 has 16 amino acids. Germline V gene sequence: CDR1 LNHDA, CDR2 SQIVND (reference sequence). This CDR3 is CASSVTTGANTGELFF. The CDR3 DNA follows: TGTGCCAGTAGTGTGACTACAGGGGCGAACACCGGGGAGCTGTTTTTT.

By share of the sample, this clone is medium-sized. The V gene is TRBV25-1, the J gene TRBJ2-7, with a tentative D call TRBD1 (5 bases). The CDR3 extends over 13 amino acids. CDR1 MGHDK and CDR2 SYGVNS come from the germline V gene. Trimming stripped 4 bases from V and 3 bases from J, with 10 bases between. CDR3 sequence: CASSVTGIYEQYF. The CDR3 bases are TGTGCCAGCAGTGTCACAGGAATCTACGAGCAGTACTTC.

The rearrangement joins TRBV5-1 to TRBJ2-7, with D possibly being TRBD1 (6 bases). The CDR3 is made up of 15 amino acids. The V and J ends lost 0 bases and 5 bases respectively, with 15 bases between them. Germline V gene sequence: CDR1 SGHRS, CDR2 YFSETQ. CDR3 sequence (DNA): TGCGCCAGCAGCTTGGCCCCAGGGGACCCTAACGAGCAGTACTTC. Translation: CASSLAPGDPNEQYF.

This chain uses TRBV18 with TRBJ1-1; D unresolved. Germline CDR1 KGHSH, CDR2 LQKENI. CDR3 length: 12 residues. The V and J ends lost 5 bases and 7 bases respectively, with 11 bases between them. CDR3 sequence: CASSDTPFEAFF. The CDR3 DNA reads TGTGCCAGCTCAGACACACCCTTTGAAGCTTTCTTT.

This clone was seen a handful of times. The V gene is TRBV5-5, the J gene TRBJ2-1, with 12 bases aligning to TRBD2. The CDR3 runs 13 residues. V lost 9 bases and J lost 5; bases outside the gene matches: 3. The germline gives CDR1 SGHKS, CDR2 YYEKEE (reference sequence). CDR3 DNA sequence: TGTGCCACCAGACTAGCGGGGGACAATGAGCAGTTCTTC. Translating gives CATRLAGDNEQFF.

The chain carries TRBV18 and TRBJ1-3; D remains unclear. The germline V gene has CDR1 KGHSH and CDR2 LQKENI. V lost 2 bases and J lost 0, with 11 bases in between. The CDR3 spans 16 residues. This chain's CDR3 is CASSPSVHLSGNTIYF. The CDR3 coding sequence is TGTGCCAGCTCACCATCCGTACATCTCTCTGGAAACACCATATATTTT.

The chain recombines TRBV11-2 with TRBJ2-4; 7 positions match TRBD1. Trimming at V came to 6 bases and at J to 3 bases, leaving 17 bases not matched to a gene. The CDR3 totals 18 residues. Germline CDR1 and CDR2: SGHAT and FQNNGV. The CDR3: CASSSLRRAGGIKNIQYF. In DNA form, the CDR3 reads TGTGCCAGCAGTTCACTCAGAAGGGCAGGGGGTATCAAAAACATTCAGTACTTC.

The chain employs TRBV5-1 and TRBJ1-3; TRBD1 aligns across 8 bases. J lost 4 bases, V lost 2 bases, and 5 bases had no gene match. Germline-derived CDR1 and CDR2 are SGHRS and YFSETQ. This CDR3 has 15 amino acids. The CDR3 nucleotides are TGCGCCAGCAGCTTTCAGGGGGCAGCCGGAAACACCATATATTTT. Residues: CASSFQGAAGNTIYF.

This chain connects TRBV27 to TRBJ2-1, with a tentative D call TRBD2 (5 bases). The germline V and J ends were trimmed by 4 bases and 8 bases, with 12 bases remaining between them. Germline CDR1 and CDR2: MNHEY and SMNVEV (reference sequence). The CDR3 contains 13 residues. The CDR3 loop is CASSWSPGYEQFF. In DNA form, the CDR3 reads TGTGCCAGCAGTTGGTCCCCGGGGTATGAGCAGTTCTTC.

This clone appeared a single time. CDR3: CASSPHGTLYGYTF. DNA for the CDR3: TGTGCCAGCAGCCCGCACGGGACACTATATGGCTACACCTTC. The chain uses TRBV11-2 and TRBJ1-2; possibly TRBD1 for D (6 bases). V gave up 5 bases and J gave up 5 bases, with 15 bases separating them. Germline V gives CDR1 SGHAT, CDR2 FQNNGV. This CDR3 contains 14 residues.

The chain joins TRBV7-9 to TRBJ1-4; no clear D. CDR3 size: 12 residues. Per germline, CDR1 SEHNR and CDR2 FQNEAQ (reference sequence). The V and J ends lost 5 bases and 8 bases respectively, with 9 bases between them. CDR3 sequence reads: CASSATPEKLFF. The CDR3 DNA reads TGTGCCAGCAGCGCGACACCGGAAAAACTGTTTTTT.

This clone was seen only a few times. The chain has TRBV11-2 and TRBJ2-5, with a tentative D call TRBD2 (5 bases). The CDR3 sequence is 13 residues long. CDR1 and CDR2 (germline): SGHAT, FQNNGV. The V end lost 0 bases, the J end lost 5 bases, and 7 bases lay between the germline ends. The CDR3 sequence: CASSLDGGETQYF. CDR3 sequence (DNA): TGTGCCAGCAGCTTAGATGGCGGGGAGACCCAGTACTTC.

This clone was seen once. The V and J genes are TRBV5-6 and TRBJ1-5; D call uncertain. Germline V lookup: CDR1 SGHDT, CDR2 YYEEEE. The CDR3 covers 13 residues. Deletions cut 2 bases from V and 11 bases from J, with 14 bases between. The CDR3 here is CASSFSGNEAQHF. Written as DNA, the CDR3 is TGTGCCAGCAGCTTTTCGGGGAATGAGGCCCAGCATTTT.

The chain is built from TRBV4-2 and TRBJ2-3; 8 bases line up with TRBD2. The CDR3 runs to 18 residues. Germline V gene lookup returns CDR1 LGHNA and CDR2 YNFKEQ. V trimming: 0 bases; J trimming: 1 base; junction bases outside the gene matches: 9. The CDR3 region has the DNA TGTGCCAGCAGCCAAGAAACTTCTGGACTAGCCCGCACAGATACGCAGTATTTT. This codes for CASSQETSGLARTDTQYF.

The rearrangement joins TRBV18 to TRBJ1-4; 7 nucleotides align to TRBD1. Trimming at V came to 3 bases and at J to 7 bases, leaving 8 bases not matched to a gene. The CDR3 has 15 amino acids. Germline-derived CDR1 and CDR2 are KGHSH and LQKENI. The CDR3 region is CASSPSTGAGEKLFF. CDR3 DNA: TGTGCCAGCTCACCCTCCACAGGGGCAGGTGAAAAACTGTTTTTT.

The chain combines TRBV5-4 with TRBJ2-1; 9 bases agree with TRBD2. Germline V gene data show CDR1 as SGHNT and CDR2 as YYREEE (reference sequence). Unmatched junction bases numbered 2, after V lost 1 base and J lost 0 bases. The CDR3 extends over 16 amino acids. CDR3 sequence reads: CASSLSGRPSYNEQFF. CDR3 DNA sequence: TGTGCCAGCAGCTTGAGCGGGAGGCCCTCCTACAATGAGCAGTTCTTC.

The CDR3 protein is CASSSGLAGVGYEQYF. For the CDR3, the DNA is TGTGCCAGCAGCTCCGGACTAGCGGGAGTGGGGTACGAGCAGTACTTC. The rearrangement joins TRBV5-4 to TRBJ2-7; 13 nucleotides agree with TRBD2. CDR1 is SGHNT and CDR2 is YYREEE in the germline V gene (reference sequence). The CDR3 totals 16 residues. The ends lost 3 bases at V and 4 bases at J; junction bases unmatched: 7.

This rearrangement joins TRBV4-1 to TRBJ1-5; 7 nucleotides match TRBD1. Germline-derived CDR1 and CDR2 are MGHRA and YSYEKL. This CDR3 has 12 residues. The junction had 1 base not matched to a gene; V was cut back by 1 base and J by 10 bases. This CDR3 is CASSQGTGPQHF. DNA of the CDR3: TGCGCCAGCAGCCAAGGGACAGGACCCCAGCATTTT.

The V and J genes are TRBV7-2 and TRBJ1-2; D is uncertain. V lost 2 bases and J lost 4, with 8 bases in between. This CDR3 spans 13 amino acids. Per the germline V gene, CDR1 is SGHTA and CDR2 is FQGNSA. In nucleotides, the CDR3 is TGTGCCAGCAGCTTAAATACAGTCTATGGCTACACCTTC. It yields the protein CASSLNTVYGYTF. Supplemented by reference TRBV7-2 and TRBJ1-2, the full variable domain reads GAGVSQSPSNKVTEKGKDVELRCDPISGHTALYWYRQSLGQGLEFLIYFQGNSAPDKSGLPSDRFSAERTGGSVSTLTIQRTQQEDSAVYLCASSLNTVYGYTFGSGTRLTVV.

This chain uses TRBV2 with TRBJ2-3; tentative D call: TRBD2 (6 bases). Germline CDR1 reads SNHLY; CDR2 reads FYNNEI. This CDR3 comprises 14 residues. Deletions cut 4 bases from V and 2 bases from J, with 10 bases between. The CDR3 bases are TGTGCCAGCAGTGTGGAGGGCCCCACAGATACGCAGTATTTT. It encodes CASSVEGPTDTQYF.

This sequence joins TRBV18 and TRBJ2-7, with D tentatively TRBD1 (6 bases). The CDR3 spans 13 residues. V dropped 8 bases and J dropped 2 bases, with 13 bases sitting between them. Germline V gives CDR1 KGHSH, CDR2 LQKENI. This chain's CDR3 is CASTRDTTYEQYF. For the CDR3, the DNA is TGTGCCAGCACCCGGGACACTACCTACGAGCAGTACTTC.

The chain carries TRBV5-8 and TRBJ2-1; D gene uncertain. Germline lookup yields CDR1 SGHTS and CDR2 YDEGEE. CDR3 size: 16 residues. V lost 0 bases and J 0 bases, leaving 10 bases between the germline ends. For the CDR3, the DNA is TGTGCCAGCAGCTTGGGACTGCTGAGCTCCTACAATGAGCAGTTCTTC. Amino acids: CASSLGLLSSYNEQFF.

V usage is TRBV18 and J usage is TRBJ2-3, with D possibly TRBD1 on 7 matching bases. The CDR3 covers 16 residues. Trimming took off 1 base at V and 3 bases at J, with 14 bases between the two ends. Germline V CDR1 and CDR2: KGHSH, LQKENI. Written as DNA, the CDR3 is TGTGCCAGCTCACCACGCGGGACAGAGCTTACAGATACGCAGTATTTT. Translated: CASSPRGTELTDTQYF.

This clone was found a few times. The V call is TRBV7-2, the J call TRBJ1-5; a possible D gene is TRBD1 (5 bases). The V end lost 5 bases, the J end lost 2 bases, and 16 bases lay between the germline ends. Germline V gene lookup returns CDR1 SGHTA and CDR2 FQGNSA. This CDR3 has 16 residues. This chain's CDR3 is CASSRGDGVGNQPQHF. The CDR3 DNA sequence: TGTGCCAGCAGCCGGGGGGACGGAGTCGGCAATCAGCCCCAGCATTTT.